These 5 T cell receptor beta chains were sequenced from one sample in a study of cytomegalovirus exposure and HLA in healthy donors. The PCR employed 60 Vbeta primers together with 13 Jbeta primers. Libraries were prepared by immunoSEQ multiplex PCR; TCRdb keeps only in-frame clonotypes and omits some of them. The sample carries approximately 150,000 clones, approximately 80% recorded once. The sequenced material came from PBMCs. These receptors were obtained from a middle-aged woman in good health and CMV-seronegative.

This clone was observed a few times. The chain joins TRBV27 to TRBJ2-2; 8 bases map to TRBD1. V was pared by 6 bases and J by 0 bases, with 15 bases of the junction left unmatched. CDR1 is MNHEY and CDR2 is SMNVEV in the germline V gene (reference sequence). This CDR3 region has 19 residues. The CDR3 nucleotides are TGTGCCAGCAGCAAAAAGACAGGGGCGACACCCTCGAACACCGGGGAGCTGTTTTTT. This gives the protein CASSKKTGATPSNTGELFF.

The CDR3 DNA is TGTGCCAGCAGTTTTTTCCGGGGAAAGAGATCCTACGAGCAGTACTTC. Amino acid sequence: CASSFFRGKRSYEQYF. The gene calls are TRBV28 and TRBJ2-7, with D possibly matching TRBD2 (5 bases). Germline CDR1 MDHEN, CDR2 SYDVKM. The V and J ends lost 3 bases and 1 base respectively, with 16 bases between them. The CDR3 contains 16 residues.

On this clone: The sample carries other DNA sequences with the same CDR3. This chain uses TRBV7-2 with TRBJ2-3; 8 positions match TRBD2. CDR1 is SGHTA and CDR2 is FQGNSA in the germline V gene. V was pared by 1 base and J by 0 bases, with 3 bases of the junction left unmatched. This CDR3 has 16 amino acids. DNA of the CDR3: TGTGCCAGCAGCTTAGGTCCTAGCGGGAGCACAGATACGCAGTATTTT. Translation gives CASSLGPSGSTDTQYF.

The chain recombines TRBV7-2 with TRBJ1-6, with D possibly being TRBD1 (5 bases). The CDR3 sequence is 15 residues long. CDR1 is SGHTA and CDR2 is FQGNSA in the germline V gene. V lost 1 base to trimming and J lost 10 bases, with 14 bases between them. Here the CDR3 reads CASSLGPDSRSPLHF. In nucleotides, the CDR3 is TGTGCCAGCAGCTTAGGCCCAGACAGCAGGTCACCCCTCCACTTT.

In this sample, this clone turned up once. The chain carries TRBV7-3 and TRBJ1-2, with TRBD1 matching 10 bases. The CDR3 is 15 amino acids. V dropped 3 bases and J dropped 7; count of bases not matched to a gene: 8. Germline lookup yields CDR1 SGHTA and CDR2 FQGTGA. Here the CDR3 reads CASSLTGGKAPGYTF. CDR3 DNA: TGTGCCAGCAGCTTGACAGGGGGCAAGGCCCCTGGCTACACCTTC.